These 8 T cell receptor beta chains originate from one sample sequenced in a study of cytomegalovirus exposure and HLA in healthy donors. Use of 60 Vbeta and 13 Jbeta primers characterized the PCR. Sequenced by immunoSEQ multiplex PCR; TCRdb stores in-frame clones only, minus some. This sample yields about 98,000 clones, of which 60% to 75% are seen a single time; around 1.3% belongs to the top ten. What was sequenced was PBMCs. All receptors derive from a female donor in good health and CMV-seronegative.

The rearrangement links TRBV20-1 to TRBJ1-2, with 7 bases lining up with TRBD1. V shed 2 bases, J shed 6 bases, and the junction held 0 bases outside the gene matches. Germline CDR1 reads DFQATT; CDR2 reads SNEGSKA (reference sequence). CDR3 length equals 11 residues. DNA of the CDR3: TGCAGTGCTAGAAGGGGGCATGGCTACACCTTC. Its translation: CSARRGHGYTF.

The chain joins TRBV27 to TRBJ1-1; 12 positions agree with TRBD1. The CDR3 is made up of 15 amino acids. CDR1 MNHEY and CDR2 SMNVEV come from the germline V gene (reference sequence). Unmatched junction bases numbered 8, after V lost 7 bases and J lost 5 bases. The CDR3 DNA is TGTGCCAGCAAACCGGGACAGGGGGCGGGGACTGAAGCTTTCTTT. Amino acid sequence: CASKPGQGAGTEAFF.

V and J are TRBV14 and TRBJ2-3; 9 nucleotides match TRBD2. CDR3 length: 16 amino acids. The ends lost 1 base at V and 2 bases at J; junction bases unmatched: 4. Per the germline V gene, CDR1 is SGHDN and CDR2 is FVKESK. CDR3 coding DNA: TGTGCCAGCAGCCAAGGACTAGCGGAATACACAGATACGCAGTATTTT. Protein: CASSQGLAEYTDTQYF.

The CDR3 here is CASSLEGSPLHF. CDR3 sequence (DNA): TGTGCCAGCAGCTTAGAGGGGTCACCCCTCCACTTT. The V gene is TRBV7-9, the J gene TRBJ1-6; possible D gene TRBD1, 5 bases. The CDR3 length is 12 residues. The germline V gene has CDR1 SEHNR and CDR2 FQNEAQ (reference sequence). Trimming cost V 1 base and J 10 bases, with 5 bases left between them.

The J gene is TRBJ1-1, the V gene TRBV30; D gene ambiguous. Looked up from germline, CDR1 is GTSNPN and CDR2 is SVGIG (reference sequence). The germline V and J ends were trimmed by 4 bases and 1 base, with 10 bases remaining between them. The CDR3 totals 13 residues. CDR3 region: CAWTSLKNTEAFF. CDR3 DNA: TGTGCCTGGACAAGTCTAAAGAACACTGAAGCTTTCTTT.

Turning to this clone: Its ends do not fully match the called genes, so a read error is possible. The rearrangement joins TRBV4-2 to TRBJ2-2, with D possibly matching TRBD2 (5 bases). This CDR3 comprises 12 residues. The germline V gene has CDR1 LGHNA and CDR2 YNFKEQ. The CDR3 here is CASSQEIGELFF. CDR3 in DNA: TGTGCCAGCAGCCAAGAGATCGGGGAGTTGTTTTTT.

The V and J genes are TRBV10-3 and TRBJ2-1; D not certain. The germline V and J ends were trimmed by 3 bases and 6 bases, with 12 bases remaining between them. The CDR3 sequence is 14 residues long. Germline CDR1 ENHRY, CDR2 SYGVKD. In nucleotides, the CDR3 is TGTGCCATCAGTGACCCCGGGTACACCAATGAGCAGTTCTTC. It yields the protein CAISDPGYTNEQFF.

The chain employs TRBV19 and TRBJ1-6, with 8 positions matching TRBD1. Germline V gives CDR1 LNHDA, CDR2 SQIVND (reference sequence). With 4 bases clipped from V and 9 bases from J, the junction kept 5 bases outside the gene matches. The CDR3 has 14 residues. CDR3 nucleotides: TGTGCCAGTAGTAATGGACAGGGTGTTTCACCCCTCCACTTT. Protein product: CASSNGQGVSPLHF.